This T cell receptor (beta chain) was recorded in a study of T cell changes during pregnancy in multiple sclerosis. Assay: immunoSEQ multiplex PCR; the TCRdb copy retains only in-frame clones and omits some. This sample has about 67,000 clones, with approximately 91% found just once. CDR3 length: 17 amino acids. The V and J ends lost 3 bases and 1 base respectively, with 17 bases between them. CDR1 and CDR2 from the germline V gene are SGHDT and YYEEEE. Sequencing was performed on peripheral blood, taken in the second trimester of pregnancy. This sequence was found in a female donor with multiple sclerosis, enrolled in a pregnancy study. The V and J genes are TRBV5-6 and TRBJ2-1; the D gene is possibly TRBD1 (6 bases). Here the CDR3 reads CASSWDTLWLSYNEQFF. CDR3 sequence (DNA): TGTGCCAGCAGCTGGGACACTCTCTGGTTGTCCTACAATGAGCAGTTCTTC. Supplemented by reference TRBV5-6 and TRBJ2-1, the full variable domain reads DAGVTQSPTHLIKTRGQQVTLRCSPKSGHDTVSWYQQALGQGPQFIFQYYEEEERQRGNFPDRFSGHQFPNYSSELNVNALLLGDSALYLCASSWDTLWLSYNEQFFGPGTRLTVL.